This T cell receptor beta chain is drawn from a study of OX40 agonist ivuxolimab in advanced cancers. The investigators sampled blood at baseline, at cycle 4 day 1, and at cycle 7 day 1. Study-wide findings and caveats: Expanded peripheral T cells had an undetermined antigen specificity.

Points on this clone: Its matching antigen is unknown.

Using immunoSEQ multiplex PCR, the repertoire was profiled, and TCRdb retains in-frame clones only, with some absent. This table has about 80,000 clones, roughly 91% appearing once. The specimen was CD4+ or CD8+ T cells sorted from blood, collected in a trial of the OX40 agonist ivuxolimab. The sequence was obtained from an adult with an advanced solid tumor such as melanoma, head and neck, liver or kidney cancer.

The CDR3 region has the DNA TGTGCCAGCAGCTTCGACAGGGGGACGTACAATGAGCAGTTCTTC. It is translated as CASSFDRGTYNEQFF. V gene TRBV7-8 combines with J gene TRBJ2-1; TRBD1 matches at 9 bases. The junction had 4 bases not matched to a gene; V was cut back by 3 bases and J by 4 bases. This CDR3 has 15 residues. Germline CDR1 reads SGHVS; CDR2 reads FQNEAQ.